The 15 T cell receptor beta chains listed next were all sequenced from one sample in a study of T cell repertoires in cytomegalovirus infection (dated by TCRdb to 2018 to 2020). The antigens for these receptors are not known. The label giving this sample's treatment or condition can be read as: in vitro stimulation with specific CMV peptide epitopes to enrich CMV-specific T cells. Data came from an Illumina HiSeq 1500. The public reads were quality trimmed at Q25 with fastp and then assembled into clones with MiXCR by TCRdb, keeping productive beta chains. Each entry is one CDR3 protein sequence, shown with its most common DNA and genes. The sample yields fewer than 850,000 distinct CDR3 sequences; almost 30% were counted once. Clones ranked in the top ten supply about an eighth of the sample. Sample: cultured CD8+ T cells from PBMCs, taken from culture after CMV antigen stimulation. These receptors originate from a human donor in good health (CMV status not recorded). Some clones in this sample may be carry-over from other donors' samples.

The gene calls are TRBV6-1 and TRBJ1-6; D may be TRBD1 (5 bases). The CDR3 length is 15 residues. CDR1 and CDR2 (germline): MNHNS, SASEGT. V was shortened by 7 bases and J by 12 bases, with 22 bases between the two germline ends. The CDR3 reads CASNPGRGMNRPLHF. CDR3 sequence (DNA): TGTGCCAGCAACCCAGGACGGGGGATGAATAGACCCCTCCACTTT.

The J gene is TRBJ2-1, the V gene TRBV27, with a weak D call TRBD1 (5 bases). The ends were cut back, 5 bases at V and 0 bases at J, with 14 bases in the middle. Germline values: CDR1 MNHEY, CDR2 SMNVEV (reference sequence). The CDR3 covers 16 residues. In nucleotides, the CDR3 is TGTGCCAGCAGTGCCAAGAGACAGAGCTCCTACAATGAGCAGTTCTTC. It yields the protein CASSAKRQSSYNEQFF.

The CDR3 DNA sequence: TGTGCCAGCAGCCTCCGGGCCCTACTAGGGAATGAGCAGTTCTTC. It codes for CASSLRALLGNEQFF. The chain is built from TRBV7-3 and TRBJ2-1, with D tentatively TRBD2 (5 bases). V lost 5 bases, J lost 7 bases, and 18 bases lay in between. The CDR3 loop spans 15 amino acids. Germline V gene sequence: CDR1 SGHTA, CDR2 FQGTGA.

The chain joins TRBV7-4 to TRBJ2-5; unclear D gene. Germline-derived CDR1 and CDR2 are SGHVT and SQSDAQ. The CDR3 length is 18 residues. V lost 11 bases and J 1 base, leaving 29 bases between the germline ends. Written as DNA, the CDR3 is TGTGCCTCGCTAGGACCACAAAGTTATATTGGGCTCCAAGAGACCCAGTACTTC. Translating gives CASLGPQSYIGLQETQYF.

This chain joins TRBV7-6 and TRBJ1-1; no reliable D call. CDR3 length: 15 residues. V shed 6 bases and J shed 1 base, with 15 bases lying between them. Germline V gene lookup returns CDR1 SGHVS and CDR2 FNYEAQ. The CDR3 nucleotides read TGTGCCAGCAGTAAAACTGAGGGTGAGAACACTGAAGCTTTCTTT. Translated: CASSKTEGENTEAFF.

The chain combines TRBV6-6 with TRBJ2-1; 7 bases are shared with TRBD1. V shed 6 bases, J shed 6 bases, and the junction held 8 bases outside the gene matches. The CDR3 length is 14 residues. CDR1 and CDR2 from the germline V gene are MNHNY and SVGAGI (reference sequence). CDR3 sequence: CASSRPSGGNEQFF. DNA for the CDR3: TGTGCCAGCAGCCGCCCTTCAGGGGGCAATGAGCAGTTCTTC.

This clonotype was seen repeatedly, ten times or more. The chain couples TRBV12-3 or TRBV12-4 to TRBJ1-5, with TRBD1 matching 10 bases. With V trimmed by 6 bases and J by 2 bases, 4 bases remained unmatched. This CDR3 contains 15 residues. The CDR3 DNA reads TGTGCCAGCAGGACAGGGGGCGTTCGCAATCAGCCCCAGCATTTT. It is translated as CASRTGGVRNQPQHF.

The chain uses TRBV7-8 and TRBJ2-3; D might be TRBD2 (6 bases). Germline values: CDR1 SGHVS, CDR2 FQNEAQ. CDR3 length: 18 amino acids. With 5 bases removed from V and 0 bases from J, the gap between germline ends came to 21 bases. For the CDR3, the DNA is TGTGCCAGCAGCCAAGACAGAATACGAGGAGGGAGCACAGATACGCAGTATTTT. It codes for CASSQDRIRGGSTDTQYF.

The CDR3 sequence: CASSDFRKLFF. DNA for the CDR3: TGTGCCAGCAGTGATTTCCGGAAACTGTTTTTT. This chain joins TRBV6-1 and TRBJ1-4; no clear D. The CDR3 length is 11 residues. Germline assignment: CDR1 MNHNS and CDR2 SASEGT. Trimming removed 3 bases from V and 11 bases from J, with 7 bases in between.

This chain links TRBV15 with TRBJ2-7, with D unclear. CDR1 LNHNV and CDR2 YYDKDF come from the germline V gene (reference sequence). The CDR3 is 16 amino acids. V was shortened by 0 bases and J by 0 bases, with 12 bases between the two germline ends. The CDR3, as DNA: TGTGCCACCAGCAGAGAACAGAACAACTTCTCCTACGAGCAGTACTTC. Translation: CATSREQNNFSYEQYF. Variable domain in full (rest from reference TRBV15 and TRBJ2-7): DAMVIQNPRYQVTQFGKPVTLSCSQTLNHNVMYWYQQKSSQAPKLLFHYYDKDFNNEADTPDNFQSRRPNTSFCFLDIRSPGLGDTAMYLCATSREQNNFSYEQYFGPGTRLTVT.

This clonotype was counted only a few times. For the CDR3, the DNA is TGTGCCAGCAGTTACTCGCCCATACTTAATTCACCCCTCCACTTT. This gives the protein CASSYSPILNSPLHF. V gene TRBV6-5 combines with J gene TRBJ1-6; no reliable D call. This CDR3 region has 15 residues. From germline, CDR1 is MNHEY and CDR2 SVGAGI. V lost 0 bases to trimming and J lost 6 bases, with 9 bases between them.

Many counts were recorded for this clonotype. This chain uses TRBV7-2 with TRBJ1-5, with D unclear. V lost 3 bases and J 0 bases, leaving 9 bases between the germline ends. CDR3 length: 15 amino acids. Germline CDR1 and CDR2: SGHTA and FQGNSA. As DNA, the CDR3 is TGTGCCAGCAGCTTCGCACTAGTTAGCAATCAGCCCCAGCATTTT. This translates into CASSFALVSNQPQHF.

This chain connects TRBV7-4 to TRBJ2-5; 8 nucleotides match TRBD2. Germline V CDR1 and CDR2: SGHVT, SQSDAQ. The V and J ends lost 4 bases and 7 bases, in that order; junction bases with no gene match: 14. The CDR3 sequence is 16 residues long. The CDR3 coding sequence is TGTGCCAGCAGCTATTCCAGCGGGGGTCCGTTGATGACCCAGTACTTC. Protein sequence: CASSYSSGGPLMTQYF.

This chain links TRBV6-1 with TRBJ2-2; a possible D gene is TRBD2 (7 bases). V was clipped by 8 bases and J by 4 bases, with 14 bases between them. Germline loops: CDR1 MNHNS, CDR2 SASEGT. The CDR3 sequence is 14 residues long. This CDR3 reads CASLAGALTGELFF. CDR3 coding DNA: TGTGCCAGCCTGGCGGGGGCCCTCACCGGGGAGCTGTTTTTT.

The chain couples TRBV12-3 or TRBV12-4 to TRBJ2-6, with 8 bases matching TRBD1. V shed 4 bases and J 1 base; nucleotides not matched to a gene: 9. The CDR3 consists of 18 residues. The CDR3 nucleotides read TGTGCCAGCAGTTACCGGGACAGGTCTGTTTCTGGGGCCAACGTCCTGACTTTC. Amino acids: CASSYRDRSVSGANVLTF.